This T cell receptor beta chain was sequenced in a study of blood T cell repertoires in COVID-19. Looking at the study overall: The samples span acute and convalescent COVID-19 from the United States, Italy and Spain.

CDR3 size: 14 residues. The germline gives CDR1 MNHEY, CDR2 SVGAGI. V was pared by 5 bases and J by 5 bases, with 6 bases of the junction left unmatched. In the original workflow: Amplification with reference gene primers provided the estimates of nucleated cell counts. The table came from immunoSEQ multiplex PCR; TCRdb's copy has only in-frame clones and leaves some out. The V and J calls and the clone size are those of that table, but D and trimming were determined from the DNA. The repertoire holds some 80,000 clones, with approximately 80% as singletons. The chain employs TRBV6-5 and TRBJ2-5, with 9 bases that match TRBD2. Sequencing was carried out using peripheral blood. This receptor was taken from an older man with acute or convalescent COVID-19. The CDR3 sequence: CASSPQRGAETQYF. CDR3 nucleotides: TGTGCCAGCAGTCCCCAGCGGGGGGCCGAGACCCAGTACTTC.